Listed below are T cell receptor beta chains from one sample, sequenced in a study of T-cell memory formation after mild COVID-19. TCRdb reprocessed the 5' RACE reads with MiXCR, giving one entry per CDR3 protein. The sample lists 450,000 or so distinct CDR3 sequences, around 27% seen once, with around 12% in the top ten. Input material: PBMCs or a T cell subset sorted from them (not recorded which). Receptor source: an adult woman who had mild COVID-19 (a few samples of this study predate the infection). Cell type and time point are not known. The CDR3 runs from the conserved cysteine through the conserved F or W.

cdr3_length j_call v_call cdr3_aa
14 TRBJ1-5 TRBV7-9 CASTNGGVNQPQHF
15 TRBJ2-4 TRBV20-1 CSAREQGGFKNIQYF
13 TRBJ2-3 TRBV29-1 CSVGTERADTQYF
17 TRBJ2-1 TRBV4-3 CASSQEYSGRAYNEQFF
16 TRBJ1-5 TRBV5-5 CASSLGGAGGNQPQHF
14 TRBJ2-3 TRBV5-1 CASSVGQGLDTQYF
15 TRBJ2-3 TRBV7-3 CASSGSGLRGDTQYF
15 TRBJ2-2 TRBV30 CACKTGTGITGELFF
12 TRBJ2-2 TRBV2 CASSARYGELFF
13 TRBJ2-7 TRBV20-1 CSARLRGSYEQYF
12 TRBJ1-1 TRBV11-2 CAIGVRGTEAFF
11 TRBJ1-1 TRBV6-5 CASSSTTEAFF
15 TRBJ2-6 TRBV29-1 CSVEEPGAGANVLTF
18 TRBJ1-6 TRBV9 CASTPDAGPSSYNSPLHF
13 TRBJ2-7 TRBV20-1 CSASGTSGSTSVF
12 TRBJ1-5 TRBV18 CASQGPNQPQHF
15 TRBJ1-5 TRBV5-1 CASSHGTASNQPQHF
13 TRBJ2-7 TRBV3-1 CASSQSLTYEQYF
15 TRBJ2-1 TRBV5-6 CASSYPSGQYNEQFF
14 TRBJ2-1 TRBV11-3 CASRLGGPGNEQFF
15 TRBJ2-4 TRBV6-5 CASSMEEGDENIQYF
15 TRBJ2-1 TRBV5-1 CASSFRPGTYNEQFF
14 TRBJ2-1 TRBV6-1 CASRETGGHNEQFF
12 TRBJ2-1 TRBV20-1 CSAWDSPFGQFF
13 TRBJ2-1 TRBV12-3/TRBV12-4 CASSLDWSDEQFF
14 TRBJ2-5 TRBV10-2 CASSESGVGETQYF
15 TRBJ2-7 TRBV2 CASRPPGLQIYEQYF
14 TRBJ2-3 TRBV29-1 CSVEVGGPTDTQYF